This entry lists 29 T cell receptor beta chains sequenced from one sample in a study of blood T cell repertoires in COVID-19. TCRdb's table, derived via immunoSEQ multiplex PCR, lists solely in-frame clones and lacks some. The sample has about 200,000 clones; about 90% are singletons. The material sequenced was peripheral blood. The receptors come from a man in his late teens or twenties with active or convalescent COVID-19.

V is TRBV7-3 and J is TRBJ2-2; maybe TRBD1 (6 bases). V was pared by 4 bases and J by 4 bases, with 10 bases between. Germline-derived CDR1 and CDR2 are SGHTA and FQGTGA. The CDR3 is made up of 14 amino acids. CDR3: CASSSGHLTGELFF. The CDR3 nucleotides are TGTGCCAGCAGCTCGGGACATCTCACCGGGGAGCTGTTTTTT.

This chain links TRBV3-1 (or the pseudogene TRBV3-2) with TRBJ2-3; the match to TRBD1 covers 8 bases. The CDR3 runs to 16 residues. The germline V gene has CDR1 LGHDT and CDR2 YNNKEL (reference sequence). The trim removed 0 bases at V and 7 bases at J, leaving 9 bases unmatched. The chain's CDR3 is CASSQEGQAYEYTQYF. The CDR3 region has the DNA TGTGCCAGCAGCCAAGAGGGACAGGCTTATGAGTATACGCAGTATTTT.

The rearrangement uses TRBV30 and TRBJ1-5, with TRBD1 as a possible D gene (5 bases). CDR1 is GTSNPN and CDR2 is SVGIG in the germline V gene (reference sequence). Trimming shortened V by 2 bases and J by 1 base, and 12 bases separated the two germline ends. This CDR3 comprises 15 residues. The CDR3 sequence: CAWSPGSRSNQPQHF. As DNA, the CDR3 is TGTGCCTGGAGTCCAGGGTCAAGAAGCAATCAGCCCCAGCATTTT.

CDR3 bases: TGTGCCACCAGCAGAGAGACTAGCGGGAGGGCCTACCTCGCCAAAAACATTCAGTACTTC. It encodes CATSRETSGRAYLAKNIQYF. The genes are TRBV15 and TRBJ2-4; TRBD2 aligns across 14 bases. This CDR3 has 20 residues. V gave up 0 bases and J gave up 1 base; unmatched junction bases: 8. Germline CDR1 LNHNV, CDR2 YYDKDF (reference sequence).

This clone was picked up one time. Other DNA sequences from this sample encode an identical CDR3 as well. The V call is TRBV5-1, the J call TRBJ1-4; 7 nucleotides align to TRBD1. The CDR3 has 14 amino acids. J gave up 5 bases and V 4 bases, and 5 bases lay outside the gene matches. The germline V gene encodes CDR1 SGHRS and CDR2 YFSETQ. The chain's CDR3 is CASSAGQANEKLFF. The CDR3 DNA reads TGCGCCAGCAGCGCCGGACAGGCAAATGAAAAACTGTTTTTT.

The CDR3 sequence: CASMPDRNTEAFF. The CDR3 DNA reads TGTGCCAGCATGCCGGACAGGAACACTGAAGCTTTCTTT. The J gene is TRBJ1-1, the V gene TRBV2; maybe TRBD1 (6 bases). Germline loops: CDR1 SNHLY, CDR2 FYNNEI. V lost 7 bases and J lost 1, with 10 bases in between. This CDR3 region has 13 residues.

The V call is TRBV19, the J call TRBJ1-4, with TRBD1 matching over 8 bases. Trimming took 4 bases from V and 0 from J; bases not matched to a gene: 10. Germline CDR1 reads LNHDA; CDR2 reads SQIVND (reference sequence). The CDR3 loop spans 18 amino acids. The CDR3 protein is CASSTGQPQGATNEKLFF. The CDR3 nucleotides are TGTGCCAGTAGTACGGGACAGCCACAGGGGGCAACTAATGAAAAACTGTTTTTT.

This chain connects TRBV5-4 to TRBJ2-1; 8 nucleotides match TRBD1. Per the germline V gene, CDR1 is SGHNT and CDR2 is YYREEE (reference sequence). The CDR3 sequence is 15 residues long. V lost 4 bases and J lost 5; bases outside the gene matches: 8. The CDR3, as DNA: TGTGCCAGCAGCAGGACAGGGACGGGGAACAATGAGCAGTTCTTC. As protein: CASSRTGTGNNEQFF.

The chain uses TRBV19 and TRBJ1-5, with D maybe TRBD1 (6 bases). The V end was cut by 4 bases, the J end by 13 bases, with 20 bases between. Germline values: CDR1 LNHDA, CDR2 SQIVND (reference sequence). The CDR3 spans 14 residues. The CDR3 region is CASSTKAGGQTQHF. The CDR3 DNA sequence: TGTGCCAGTAGTACAAAAGCCGGAGGACAGACTCAGCATTTT. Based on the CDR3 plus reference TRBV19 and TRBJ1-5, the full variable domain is DGGITQSPKYLFRKEGQNVTLSCEQNLNHDAMYWYRQDPGQGLRLIYYSQIVNDFQKGDIAEGYSVSREKKESFPLTVTSAQKNPTAFYLCASSTKAGGQTQHFGDGTRLSIL.

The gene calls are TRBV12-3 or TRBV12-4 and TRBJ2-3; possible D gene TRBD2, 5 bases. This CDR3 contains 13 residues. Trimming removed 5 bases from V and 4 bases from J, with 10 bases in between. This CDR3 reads CASSRGGADTQYF. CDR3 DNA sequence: TGTGCCAGCAGTCGGGGTGGGGCAGATACGCAGTATTTT.

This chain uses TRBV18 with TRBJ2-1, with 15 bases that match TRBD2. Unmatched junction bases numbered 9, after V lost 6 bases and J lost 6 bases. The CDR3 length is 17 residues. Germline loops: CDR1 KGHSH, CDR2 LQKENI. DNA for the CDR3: TGTGCCAGCTCGTGGACTAGCGGGGGGGCCGGTTTCAATGAGCAGTTCTTC. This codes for CASSWTSGGAGFNEQFF.

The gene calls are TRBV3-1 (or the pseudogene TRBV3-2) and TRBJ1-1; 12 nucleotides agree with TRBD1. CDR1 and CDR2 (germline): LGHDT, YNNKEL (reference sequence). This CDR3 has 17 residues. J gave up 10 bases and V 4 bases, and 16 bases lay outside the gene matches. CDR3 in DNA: TGTGCCAGCAGCCCAGCCGGGACAGGGGGCGGTCTATTAGGAGCTTTCTTT. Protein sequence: CASSPAGTGGGLLGAFF.

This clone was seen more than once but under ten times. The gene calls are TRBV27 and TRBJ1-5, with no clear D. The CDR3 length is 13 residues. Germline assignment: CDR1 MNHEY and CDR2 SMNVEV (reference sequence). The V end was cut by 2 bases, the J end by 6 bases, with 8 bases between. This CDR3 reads CASSLMGGQPQHF. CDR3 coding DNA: TGTGCCAGCAGTTTAATGGGAGGTCAGCCCCAGCATTTT.

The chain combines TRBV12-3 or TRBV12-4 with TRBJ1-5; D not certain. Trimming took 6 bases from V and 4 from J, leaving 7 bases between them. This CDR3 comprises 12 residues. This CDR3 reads CASSETNQPQHF. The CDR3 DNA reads TGTGCCAGCAGCGAAACAAATCAGCCCCAGCATTTT.

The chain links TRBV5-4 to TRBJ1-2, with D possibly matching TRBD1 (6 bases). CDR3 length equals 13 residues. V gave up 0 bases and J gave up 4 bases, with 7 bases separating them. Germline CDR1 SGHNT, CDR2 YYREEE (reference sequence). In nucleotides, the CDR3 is TGTGCCAGCAGCTTGGGAGGGGGCTATGGCTACACCTTC. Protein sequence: CASSLGGGYGYTF.

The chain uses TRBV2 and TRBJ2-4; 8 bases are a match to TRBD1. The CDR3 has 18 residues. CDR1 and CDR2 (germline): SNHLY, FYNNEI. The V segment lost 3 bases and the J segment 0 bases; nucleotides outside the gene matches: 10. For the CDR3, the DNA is TGTGCCAGCAGTGATGGGGACAGGAGTTCCTTAGCCAAAAACATTCAGTACTTC. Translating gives CASSDGDRSSLAKNIQYF.

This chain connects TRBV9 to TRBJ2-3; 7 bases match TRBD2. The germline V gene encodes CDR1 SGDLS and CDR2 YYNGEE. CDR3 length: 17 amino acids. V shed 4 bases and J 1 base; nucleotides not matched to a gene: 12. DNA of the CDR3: TGTGCCAGCAGCCGTCGGGATGGGCTAGCGGGCACAGATACGCAGTATTTT. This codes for CASSRRDGLAGTDTQYF.

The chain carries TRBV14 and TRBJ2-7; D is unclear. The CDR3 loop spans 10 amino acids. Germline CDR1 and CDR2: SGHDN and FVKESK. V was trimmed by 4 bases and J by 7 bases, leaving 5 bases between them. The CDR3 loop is CASSRREQYF. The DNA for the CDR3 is TGTGCCAGCAGCCGGCGGGAGCAGTACTTC.

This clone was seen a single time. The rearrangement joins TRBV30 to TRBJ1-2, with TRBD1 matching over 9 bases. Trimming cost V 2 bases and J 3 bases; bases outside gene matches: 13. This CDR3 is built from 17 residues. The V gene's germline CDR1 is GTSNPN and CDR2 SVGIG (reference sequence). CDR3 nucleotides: TGTGCCTGGAGTAACCGGATCCGACAGGGGGTAGACTATGGCTACACCTTC. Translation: CAWSNRIRQGVDYGYTF.

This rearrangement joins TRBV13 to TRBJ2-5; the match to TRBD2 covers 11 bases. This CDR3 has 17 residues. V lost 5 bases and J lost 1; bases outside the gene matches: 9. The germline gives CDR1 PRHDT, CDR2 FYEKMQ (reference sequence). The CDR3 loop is CASSHLGTSGSQETQYF. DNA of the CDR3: TGTGCCAGCAGCCACTTAGGAACTAGCGGGAGCCAAGAGACCCAGTACTTC.

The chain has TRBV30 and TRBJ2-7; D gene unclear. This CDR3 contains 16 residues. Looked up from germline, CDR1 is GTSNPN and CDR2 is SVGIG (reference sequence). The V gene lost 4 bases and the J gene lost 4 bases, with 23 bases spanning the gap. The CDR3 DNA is TGTGCCTGGACCCCTCCCACGACACGTCCCCTTTACGAGCAGTACTTC. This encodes CAWTPPTTRPLYEQYF.

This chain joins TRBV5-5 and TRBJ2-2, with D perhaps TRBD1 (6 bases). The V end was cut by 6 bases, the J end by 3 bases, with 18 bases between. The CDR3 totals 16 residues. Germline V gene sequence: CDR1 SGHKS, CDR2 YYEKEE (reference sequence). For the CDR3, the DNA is TGTGCCAGCACCAACGATTGGGGGCTTGACACCGGGGAGCTGTTTTTT. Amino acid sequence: CASTNDWGLDTGELFF.

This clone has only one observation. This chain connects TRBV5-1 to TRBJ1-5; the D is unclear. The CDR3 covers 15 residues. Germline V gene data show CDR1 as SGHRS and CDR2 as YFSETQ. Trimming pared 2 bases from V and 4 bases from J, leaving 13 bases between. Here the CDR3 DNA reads TGCGCCAGCAGCTTTCCCCCGGGAGGAAATCAGCCCCAGCATTTT. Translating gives CASSFPPGGNQPQHF.

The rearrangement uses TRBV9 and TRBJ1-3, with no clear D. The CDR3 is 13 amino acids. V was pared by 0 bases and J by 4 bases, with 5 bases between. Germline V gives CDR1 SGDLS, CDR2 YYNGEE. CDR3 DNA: TGTGCCAGCAGCGTAGTTCTGGGAAACACCATATATTTT. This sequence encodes CASSVVLGNTIYF.

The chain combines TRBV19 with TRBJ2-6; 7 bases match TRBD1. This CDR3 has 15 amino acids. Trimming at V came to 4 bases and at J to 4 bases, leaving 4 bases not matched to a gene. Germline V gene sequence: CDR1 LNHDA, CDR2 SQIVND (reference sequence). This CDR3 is CASSTTGAGANVLTF. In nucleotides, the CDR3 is TGTGCCAGTAGTACAACAGGGGCCGGGGCCAACGTCCTGACTTTC. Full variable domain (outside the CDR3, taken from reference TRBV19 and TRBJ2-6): DGGITQSPKYLFRKEGQNVTLSCEQNLNHDAMYWYRQDPGQGLRLIYYSQIVNDFQKGDIAEGYSVSREKKESFPLTVTSAQKNPTAFYLCASSTTGAGANVLTFGAGSRLTVL.

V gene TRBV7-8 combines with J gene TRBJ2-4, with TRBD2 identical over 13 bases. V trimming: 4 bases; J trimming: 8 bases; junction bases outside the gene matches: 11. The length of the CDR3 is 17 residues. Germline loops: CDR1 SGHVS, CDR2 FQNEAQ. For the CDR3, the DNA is TGTGCCAGCAGCTCCGGACTAGCGGGAGCGGGGGTGGACATTCAGTACTTC. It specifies CASSSGLAGAGVDIQYF.

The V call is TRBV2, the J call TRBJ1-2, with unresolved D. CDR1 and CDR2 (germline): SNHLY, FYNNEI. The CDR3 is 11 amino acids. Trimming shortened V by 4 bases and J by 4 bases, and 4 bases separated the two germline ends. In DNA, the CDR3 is TGTGCCAGCAGTGTCAGCTATGGCTACACCTTC. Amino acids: CASSVSYGYTF.

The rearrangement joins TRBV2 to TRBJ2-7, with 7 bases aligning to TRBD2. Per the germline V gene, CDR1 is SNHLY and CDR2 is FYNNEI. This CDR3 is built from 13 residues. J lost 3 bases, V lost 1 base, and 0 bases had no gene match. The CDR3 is CASSEERDYEQYF. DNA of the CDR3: TGTGCCAGCAGTGAAGAGCGGGACTACGAGCAGTACTTC.

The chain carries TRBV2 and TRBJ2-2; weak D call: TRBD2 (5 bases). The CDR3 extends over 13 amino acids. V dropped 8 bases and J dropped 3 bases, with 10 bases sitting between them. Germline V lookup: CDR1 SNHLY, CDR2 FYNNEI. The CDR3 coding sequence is TGTGCCAGCGTCGGGGAAGACACCGGGGAGCTGTTTTTT. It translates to CASVGEDTGELFF.